This TCR beta chain was recorded in a study of PD-1 blockade in mismatch repair-deficient tumors. Study in general: All were previously treated, progressing patients with around 12 mismatch repair-deficient cancer types.

This CDR3 region has 12 residues. Germline V gene data show CDR1 as SQVTM and CDR2 as ANQGSEA. Trimming took 4 bases from V and 3 from J, leaving 9 bases between them. This clone has only a few counts. Only in-frame clones appear in the TCRdb table, and some are missing; sequencing was by immunoSEQ multiplex PCR. The data contain tens of thousands of clones, around four fifths of them seen just once; the ten biggest clones take up approximately 5%. The chain has TRBV29-1 and TRBJ1-1, with D hard to call. This receptor was obtained from an adult with mismatch repair-deficient cancer. Material: peripheral blood, obtained 2 weeks after starting pembrolizumab. The CDR3 loop is CSVVKGHTEAFF. The DNA for the CDR3 is TGCAGCGTTGTAAAAGGGCACACTGAAGCTTTCTTT.